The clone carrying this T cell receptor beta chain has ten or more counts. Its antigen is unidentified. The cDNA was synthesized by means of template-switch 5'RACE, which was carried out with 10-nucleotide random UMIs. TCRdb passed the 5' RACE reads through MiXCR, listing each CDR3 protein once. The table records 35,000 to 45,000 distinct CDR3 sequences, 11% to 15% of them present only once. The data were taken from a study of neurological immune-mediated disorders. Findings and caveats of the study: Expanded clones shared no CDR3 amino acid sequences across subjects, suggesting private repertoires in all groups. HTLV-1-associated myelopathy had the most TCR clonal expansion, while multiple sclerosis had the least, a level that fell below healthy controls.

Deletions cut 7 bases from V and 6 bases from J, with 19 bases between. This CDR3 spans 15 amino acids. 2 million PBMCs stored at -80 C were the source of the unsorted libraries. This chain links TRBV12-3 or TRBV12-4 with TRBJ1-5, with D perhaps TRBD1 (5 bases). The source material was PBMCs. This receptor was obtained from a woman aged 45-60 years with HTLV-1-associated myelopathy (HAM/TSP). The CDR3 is CASTDPGTLPQPQHF. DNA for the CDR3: TGTGCCAGCACCGACCCTGGGACTCTCCCTCAGCCCCAGCATTTT.